The 3 T cell receptor beta chains given below trace back to one sample, sequenced in a study of shared clonotypes between healthy human individuals. The protocol was immunoSEQ multiplex PCR, while the TCRdb copy is restricted to in-frame clones and leaves out a portion. The table lists approximately 500,000 clones, more than 65% of them singletons, with over 10% in the top ten. The sequencing sample was made of PBMCs. Every receptor here comes from a woman aged 35 to 49 in good health. Some clones in this sample may be carry-over from other donors' samples.

The chain links TRBV5-1 to TRBJ2-1; the match to TRBD2 covers 11 bases. This CDR3 has 16 amino acids. V shed 1 base and J 6 bases; nucleotides not matched to a gene: 6. Germline V lookup: CDR1 SGHRS, CDR2 YFSETQ. CDR3 nucleotides: TGCGCCAGCAGCTTGTGGGGACTAGCGGCCGCCAATGAGCAGTTCTTC. It codes for CASSLWGLAAANEQFF.

V is TRBV18 and J is TRBJ1-3, with 9 bases that match TRBD1. The V gene's germline CDR1 is KGHSH and CDR2 LQKENI. The V segment lost 4 bases and the J segment 4 bases; nucleotides outside the gene matches: 8. This CDR3 is 16 amino acids long. CDR3 nucleotide sequence: TGTGCCAGCTCACTTACCGGGACAGGGACAGGAAACACCATATATTTT. Translating it yields CASSLTGTGTGNTIYF.

V and J are TRBV5-5 and TRBJ2-4, with TRBD2 matching over 8 bases. After removal of 7 bases from V and 1 base from J, the junction contained 10 bases not matched to a gene. Germline V CDR1 and CDR2: SGHKS, YYEKEE (reference sequence). This CDR3 contains 16 residues. The CDR3 DNA reads TGTGCCAGCTCAGGACTAGCCGGGTGGGCCAAAAACATTCAGTACTTC. Translating it yields CASSGLAGWAKNIQYF. The full variable domain, rest sourced from reference TRBV5-5 and TRBJ2-4, is DAGVTQSPTHLIKTRGQQVTLRCSPISGHKSVSWYQQVLGQGPQFIFQYYEKEERGRGNFPDRFSARQFPNYSSELNVNALLLGDSALYLCASSGLAGWAKNIQYFGAGTRLSVL.